These T cell receptor beta chains were read from a single sample in a study of T cell responses to AZD1222 COVID-19 vaccine. Profiling relied on immunoSEQ multiplex PCR, and the TCRdb table lists in-frame clones only, not all of them. The top ten clones hold roughly 0.99% of a sample with about 220,000 clones, roughly 91% of them seen once. Sequences were derived from peripheral blood, sampled on day 0 of MenACWY control vaccination. The receptors originated from an adult in good health. CDR3s include the opening cysteine and the closing phenylalanine or tryptophan. The order of the fields is D gene, V gene, CDR3 length, clone size, J gene, CDR3 protein, CDR3 DNA. D genes are given only for firm matches. The size entry is marked missing in some rows and otherwise reads once, few, many or a size class.

.,TRBV21-1,13,.,TRBJ1-4,CASSKVGDRKLFF,TGTGCCAGCAGCAAAGTGGGGGATAGGAAACTGTTTTTT
TRBD1,TRBV9,13,few,TRBJ1-1,CASSAHGTGEAFF,TGTGCCAGCAGCGCTCACGGGACAGGTGAAGCTTTCTTT
TRBD2,TRBV6-2/TRBV6-3,14,.,TRBJ2-1,CASSGLAGGPEQFF,TGTGCCAGCAGTGGACTAGCGGGGGGGCCTGAGCAGTTCTTC
.,TRBV2,14,.,TRBJ1-1,CASSENTLNTEAFF,TGTGCCAGCAGTGAAAATACCTTGAACACTGAAGCTTTCTTT
.,TRBV7-9,14,.,TRBJ2-5,CASSLFGSQETQYF,TGTGCCAGCAGCTTATTCGGGTCGCAAGAGACCCAGTACTTC
TRBD1,TRBV5-5,17,.,TRBJ1-6,CASSVTPREGANSPLHF,TGTGCCAGCAGCGTGACACCGAGGGAGGGGGCCAATTCACCCCTCCACTTT
.,TRBV7-9,16,.,TRBJ2-1,CASSSHEGLAYNEQFF,TGTGCCAGCAGCTCCCACGAAGGGTTAGCCTACAATGAGCAGTTCTTC
.,TRBV2,14,once,TRBJ1-6,CATKPQGTDSPLHF,TGTGCCACAAAGCCCCAGGGGACTGATTCACCCCTCCACTTT
.,TRBV9,19,.,TRBJ1-4,CASSGQSGTVFATNEKLFF,TGTGCCAGCAGCGGCCAATCCGGGACGGTTTTTGCAACTAATGAAAAACTGTTTTTT
.,TRBV24-1,16,once,TRBJ1-4,CATSDGMGATNEKLFF,TGTGCCACCAGTGATGGTATGGGTGCAACTAATGAAAAACTGTTTTTT
.,TRBV2,15,.,TRBJ1-2,CASSIYRASTYGYTF,TGTGCCAGCAGTATTTACAGGGCCTCGACCTATGGCTACACCTTC
.,TRBV6-5,14,.,TRBJ1-2,CASSYSRTWRGYTF,TGTGCCAGCAGTTACTCGAGGACCTGGAGGGGCTACACCTTC
.,TRBV7-9,13,.,TRBJ1-3,CASSSYRGNTIYF,TGTGCCAGCAGCTCATACAGGGGAAACACCATATATTTT
TRBD2,TRBV19,11,.,TRBJ2-1,CASSIAGGPFF,TGTGCCAGTAGTATAGCGGGGGGGCCGTTCTTC
.,TRBV5-1,14,.,TRBJ2-1,CASSSSDRTDEQFF,TGCGCCAGCAGCTCCTCGGACAGAACCGATGAGCAGTTCTTC
TRBD2,TRBV19,15,.,TRBJ2-4,CASSPWDGGENIQYF,TGTGCCAGTAGCCCCTGGGACGGGGGGGAAAACATTCAGTACTTC
.,TRBV6-5,14,.,TRBJ1-6,CASSYRQFNSPLHF,TGTGCCAGCAGTTACCGTCAGTTTAATTCACCCCTCCACTTT
.,TRBV5-6,14,.,TRBJ1-1,CASSPRGGHTEAFF,TGTGCCAGCAGCCCCCGGGGCGGGCACACTGAAGCTTTCTTT
TRBD1,TRBV5-1,15,once,TRBJ1-5,CASSLGSGGGQPQHF,TGCGCCAGCAGCTTGGGGTCAGGGGGCGGTCAGCCCCAGCATTTT
.,TRBV19,12,.,TRBJ1-2,CASSIAGHGYTF,TGTGCCAGTAGTATAGCGGGACATGGCTACACCTTC
.,TRBV4-2,15,.,TRBJ1-2,CASSQGQTTNYGYTF,TGTGCCAGCAGCCAAGGACAGACAACCAACTATGGCTACACCTTC
.,TRBV2,12,.,TRBJ2-3,CASKDNGDTQYF,TGTGCCAGCAAGGATAATGGAGATACGCAGTATTTT
TRBD2,TRBV7-9,16,.,TRBJ2-7,CASSLPGTSGNHEQYF,TGTGCCAGCAGCCTCCCCGGGACTAGCGGGAACCACGAGCAGTACTTC
.,TRBV19,17,.,TRBJ2-1,CASNPRGGRSSYNEQFF,TGTGCCAGTAACCCCAGGGGGGGCCGTAGCTCCTACAATGAGCAGTTCTTC
.,TRBV19,15,once,TRBJ1-2,CASRPIDGLIYGYTF,TGTGCCAGTCGTCCAATTGACGGACTTATCTATGGCTACACCTTC
.,TRBV3-1/TRBV3-2,14,.,TRBJ1-1,CASSRPGQNTEAFF,TGTGCCAGCAGCCGACCGGGACAAAACACTGAAGCTTTCTTT
.,TRBV4-2,15,.,TRBJ1-2,CASSQPGRTNGGYTF,TGTGCCAGCAGCCAACCGGGACGGACTAATGGAGGCTACACCTTC